This T cell receptor beta chain came from a study of neurological immune-mediated disorders. Whole-study results and caveats: Phylogenetic grouping assigned the repertoires of 18 of 34 multiple sclerosis patients to a single related-CDR3 cluster, representing a possible signature. The multiple sclerosis repertoire cluster had no association with any clinical or MRI feature.

This clonotype has a count of ten or more. The antigen remains undetermined. Germline CDR1 and CDR2: SGHRS and YFSETQ. V dropped 7 bases and J dropped 6; count of bases not matched to a gene: 8. This CDR3 has 15 amino acids. TCRdb recomputed calls from the 5' RACE reads with MiXCR, one row per CDR3 protein. The data hold 50,000 to 65,000 distinct CDR3 sequences, with around 4.7% observed a single time. The sample taken for sequencing was PBMCs. The sequence was obtained from a woman between 45 and 65 years old with multiple sclerosis. The gene calls are TRBV5-1 and TRBJ2-1, with 12 bases matching TRBD1. CDR3 in DNA: TGCGCCAGCGGGGTCACGGGACAGGGGGCCAATGAGCAGTTCTTC. It is translated as CASGVTGQGANEQFF.